This T cell receptor beta chain was sequenced for a study of control samples from healthy donors and cancer patients. TCRdb's copy holds only in-frame clones and misses some; the assay was immunoSEQ multiplex PCR. The sample includes about 96,000 clones, 90% to 95% of them seen just once. Source material: blood. The TCR comes from a young man in good health.

The CDR3 DNA reads TGCGCCAGCAGCTCGGGCACTGAGCCTCGCACCGCCAAACTGTTTTTT. Its translation is CASSSGTEPRTAKLFF. V gene TRBV5-1 combines with J gene TRBJ1-4; D remains ambiguous. The CDR3 consists of 16 residues. V was cut by 3 bases and J by 11 bases, with 23 bases left in between. Germline lookup yields CDR1 SGHRS and CDR2 YFSETQ.